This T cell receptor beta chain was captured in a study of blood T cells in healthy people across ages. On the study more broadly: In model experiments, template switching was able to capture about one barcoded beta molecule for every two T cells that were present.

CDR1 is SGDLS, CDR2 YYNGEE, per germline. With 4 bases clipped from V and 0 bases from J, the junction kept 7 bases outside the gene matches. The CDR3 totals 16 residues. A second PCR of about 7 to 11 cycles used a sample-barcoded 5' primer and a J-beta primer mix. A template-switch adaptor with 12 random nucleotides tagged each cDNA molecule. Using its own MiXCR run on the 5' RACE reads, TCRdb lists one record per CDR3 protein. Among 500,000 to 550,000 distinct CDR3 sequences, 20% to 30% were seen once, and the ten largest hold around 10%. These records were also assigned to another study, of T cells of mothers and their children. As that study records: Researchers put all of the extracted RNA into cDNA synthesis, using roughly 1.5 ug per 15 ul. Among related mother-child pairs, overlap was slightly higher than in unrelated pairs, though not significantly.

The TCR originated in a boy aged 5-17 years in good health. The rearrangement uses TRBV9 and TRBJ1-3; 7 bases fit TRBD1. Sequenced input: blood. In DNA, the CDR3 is TGTGCCAGCAGCCCGACTGGACAGGTCTCTGGAAACACCATATATTTT. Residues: CASSPTGQVSGNTIYF.